The present T cell receptor (beta chain) was sequenced within a study of blood T cell repertoires in COVID-19 (dated by TCRdb to about 2020). For context, the study as a whole: Samples from collaborators originated in the United States, Italy and Spain and spanned both the acute and convalescent phases of COVID-19. The material from the prospective study consisted of cDNA or gDNA derived from T cells, B-cell-depleted T cells, or PBMCs. Deeply sampled blood TCRbeta repertoires from subjects exposed to, actively infected with, or recovered from COVID-19 were included in the dataset. The repertoires were made available in a free public database intended to serve as a resource for research on the immune response to SARS-CoV-2. Samples were obtained from the ongoing ImmuneRACE study (first 160 participants) and from 1,254 subjects provided by 6 global collaborators. The sample metadata nearly always contained a de-identified subject ID, COVID-19 status, age in years and sex. Where available, HLA class I and class II types were obtained from metadata supplied by the sample provider rather than from assay-based typing. Overall study results and their limits: The quantity of clinical and demographic metadata differed by source and by participant and was supplied without curation.

CDR1 and CDR2 are read off the germline V gene (reference sequence) as GTSNPN and SVGIG. V gives up 3 bases and J gives up 6 bases, and the segment between their germline ends measures 17 bases. The CDR3 contains 14 residues, cysteine and phenylalanine counted. Only CDR3 DNA remains: 42 bases, in frame from the first base. TCRbeta CDR3 regions were amplified from genomic DNA by means of the immunoSEQ Assay, a bias-controlled multiplex PCR. Per the source publication's procedure: The number of nucleated cells in each sample was estimated by amplification of reference gene primers within the assay. Sequence reads were collapsed and filtered to measure the absolute abundance of every unique TCRbeta CDR3 rearrangement. For each sample, productive Simpson clonality was calculated as the square root of Simpson's diversity index across productive rearrangements. TCRdb retrieved this table from immuneACCESS and kept in-frame rearrangements only. Not all clones are present; in checked studies, unresolved V genes account for under half, and no reason is known for the remainder. V and J calls and clone size are as listed in that table; D and trimming were resolved from the DNA. This sample is represented by some 99,000 clones; approximately 87% of them were singletons. The ten largest clones capture about 20% of the sample.

Whole blood was collected in K2EDTA tubes by collaborating institutions according to the institutions' own protocols. For TCRbeta analysis, collaborators shipped samples as frozen whole blood, isolated PBMCs, or DNA extracted from either of those sample types. Remarks on this clone: Its antigen remains unidentified. No clone much larger than this one lies a single base away; base qualities are absent.

This receptor chain uses TRBV30 and TRBJ1-1; a weak D assignment points to TRBD1 (6 bases agree). This sequence was found in a woman in her sixties or seventies with acute or convalescent COVID-19. The specimen sequenced was peripheral blood. The nucleotide sequence is TGTGCCTGGAGCCGGACCAGACAGGTAGCTGAAGCTTTCTTT. It translates as CAWSRTRQVAEAFF.